The 27 T cell receptor beta chains below were found in one sample sequenced in a study of blood T cell repertoires in COVID-19. Produced via immunoSEQ multiplex PCR; TCRdb's table is partial and in-frame only. In the table there are 70,000 to 80,000 clones, roughly 83% of which are singletons. Sample: peripheral blood. Source of these receptors: a man older than 75 with acute or convalescent COVID-19.

This chain connects TRBV7-2 to TRBJ2-5, with TRBD1 matching 7 bases. J gave up 4 bases and V 6 bases, and 5 bases lay outside the gene matches. CDR3 length: 13 amino acids. Germline CDR1 SGHTA, CDR2 FQGNSA. The CDR3 spells CASRKTGIETQYF. The CDR3 DNA is TGTGCCAGCAGGAAGACAGGGATAGAGACCCAGTACTTC.

Worth noting for this clone: Sequence at one end of the junction differs from germline and may be a read error. The V call is TRBV5-1, the J call TRBJ2-5, with D possibly matching TRBD1 (6 bases). Germline V gives CDR1 SGHRS, CDR2 YFSETQ. This CDR3 has 13 amino acids. The CDR3 sequence is CASSLTGQGTQYF. The CDR3 bases are TGCGCCAGCAGCTTAACAGGGCAAGGGACCCAGTACTTC.

V and J are TRBV19 and TRBJ1-1; D is unresolved. There are 13 residues in the CDR3. Trimming took off 8 bases at V and 3 bases at J, with 13 bases between the two ends. Germline CDR1 LNHDA, CDR2 SQIVND (reference sequence). The CDR3 DNA sequence: TGTGCCAGTTGGAAGGACGGGGACACTGAAGCTTTCTTT. Translated: CASWKDGDTEAFF.

The gene calls are TRBV27 and TRBJ2-7; the D gene is possibly TRBD1 (6 bases). Trimming removed 3 bases from V and 0 bases from J, with 12 bases in between. Germline CDR1 MNHEY, CDR2 SMNVEV (reference sequence). The CDR3 runs 15 residues. In DNA, the CDR3 is TGTGCCAGCAGTTTCTCAGGGGCAATCTCCTACGAGCAGTACTTC. Its translation: CASSFSGAISYEQYF.

The chain joins TRBV6-5 to TRBJ2-7; no firm D call. Trimming removed 2 bases at V and 4 bases at J, with 15 bases between. Germline CDR1 is MNHEY and CDR2 is SVGAGI. CDR3 length: 15 amino acids. The CDR3 DNA reads TGTGCCAGCAGTTACAGGAGAGCATCTTATTACGAGCAGTACTTC. Translation: CASSYRRASYYEQYF.

The chain carries TRBV28 and TRBJ1-5, with D possibly matching TRBD1 (5 bases). The CDR3 runs 15 residues. The V and J ends lost 6 bases and 1 base respectively, with 13 bases between them. Germline V gene sequence: CDR1 MDHEN, CDR2 SYDVKM. This CDR3 is CASRGIGGSNQPQHF. The CDR3, as DNA: TGTGCCAGCAGGGGGATCGGGGGGAGCAATCAGCCCCAGCATTTT.

The chain combines TRBV27 with TRBJ2-7; 7 nucleotides align to TRBD1. V lost 7 bases and J lost 0; bases outside the gene matches: 6. This CDR3 comprises 14 residues. CDR1 is MNHEY, CDR2 SMNVEV, per germline (reference sequence). The DNA for the CDR3 is TGTGCCAGCAAAGGGCAGGGGGTCTCCTACGAGCAGTACTTC. Amino acids: CASKGQGVSYEQYF.

A single count supports this clone. The chain is built from TRBV19 and TRBJ2-1; TRBD1 matches 9 bases. Losses at the gene ends were 8 bases for V and 8 bases for J; bases not matched to a gene: 10. The CDR3 runs to 14 residues. Germline CDR1 LNHDA, CDR2 SQIVND (reference sequence). The CDR3: CASFPGQGVYEQFF. The CDR3 DNA follows: TGTGCCAGTTTTCCGGGACAGGGTGTTTATGAGCAGTTCTTC.

This chain links TRBV29-1 with TRBJ1-4, with unresolved D. Germline CDR1 SQVTM, CDR2 ANQGSEA. V was shortened by 7 bases and J by 0 bases, with 6 bases between the two germline ends. The CDR3 extends over 12 amino acids. Here the CDR3 reads CSGTSTNEKLFF. In nucleotides, the CDR3 is TGCAGCGGAACATCAACTAATGAAAAACTGTTTTTT.

The sample holds one count of this clone. This chain links TRBV7-2 with TRBJ1-1; weak D call: TRBD1 (5 bases). The CDR3 sequence is 12 residues long. Germline-derived CDR1 and CDR2 are SGHTA and FQGNSA. With 5 bases removed from V and 3 bases from J, the gap between germline ends came to 7 bases. The CDR3: CASSPGYTEAFF. In DNA, the CDR3 is TGTGCCAGCAGCCCAGGGTACACTGAAGCTTTCTTT.

The rearrangement uses TRBV11-2 and TRBJ2-5; TRBD1 might be the D (7 bases). With 5 bases removed from V and 4 bases from J, the gap between germline ends came to 14 bases. This CDR3 region has 14 residues. Germline V gives CDR1 SGHAT, CDR2 FQNNGV. The CDR3 here is CASSQGGGRETQYF. CDR3 nucleotide sequence: TGTGCCAGCAGCCAGGGGGGCGGGCGAGAGACCCAGTACTTC.

The chain joins TRBV28 to TRBJ1-2; 12 positions agree with TRBD1. CDR3 length equals 15 residues. The V and J ends lost 5 bases and 4 bases, in that order; junction bases with no gene match: 5. Germline V gene lookup returns CDR1 MDHEN and CDR2 SYDVKM. CDR3 DNA: TGTGCCAGCAGTAAGCCGGGACAGGGGGCCTATGGCTACACCTTC. This translates into CASSKPGQGAYGYTF.

The chain has TRBV4-1 and TRBJ1-3; TRBD1 is a possible D gene (5 bases). Germline lookup yields CDR1 MGHRA and CDR2 YSYEKL. The V gene lost 3 bases and the J gene lost 0 bases, with 18 bases spanning the gap. The CDR3 has 18 amino acids. Written as DNA, the CDR3 is TGCGCCAGCAGCCACGACCGGGACTTCGAAGGCTCTGGAAACACCATATATTTT. As protein: CASSHDRDFEGSGNTIYF.

This clone occurred a few times. J is TRBJ2-1 and V is TRBV7-3, with TRBD2 matching over 13 bases. There are 17 residues in the CDR3. Per the germline V gene, CDR1 is SGHTA and CDR2 is FQGTGA. The trim removed 2 bases at V and 6 bases at J, leaving 7 bases unmatched. CDR3 loop: CASSLDAWTSGSNEQFF. The CDR3 coding sequence is TGTGCCAGCAGCTTAGACGCCTGGACTAGCGGGAGCAATGAGCAGTTCTTC.

The CDR3 DNA is TGTGCCAGTAGTATATCCCTACTTACGGGAATCTACGAGCAGTACTTC. It yields the protein CASSISLLTGIYEQYF. The chain has TRBV19 and TRBJ2-7, with D possibly TRBD2 on 5 matching bases. The CDR3 consists of 16 residues. CDR1 and CDR2 from the germline V gene are LNHDA and SQIVND (reference sequence). V was cut by 2 bases and J by 3 bases, with 17 bases left in between.

This chain uses TRBV11-2 with TRBJ1-5; 7 nucleotides agree with TRBD1. The CDR3 length is 15 residues. Trimming cost V 5 bases and J 0 bases; bases outside gene matches: 4. Germline-derived CDR1 and CDR2 are SGHAT and FQNNGV. The CDR3 DNA is TGTGCCAGCAGCCTGGGACAGTATAGCAATCAGCCCCAGCATTTT. This codes for CASSLGQYSNQPQHF.

The V call is TRBV28, the J call TRBJ1-5; D perhaps matches TRBD1 (5 bases). This CDR3 is 14 amino acids long. Trimming stripped 7 bases from V and 0 bases from J, with 10 bases between. Germline-derived CDR1 and CDR2 are MDHEN and SYDVKM. The CDR3 coding sequence is TGTGCCAGCATTCCAGGGAATAGCAATCAGCCCCAGCATTTT. Its translation is CASIPGNSNQPQHF. The whole variable domain, remainder taken from reference TRBV28 and TRBJ1-5, is DVKVTQSSRYLVKRTGEKVFLECVQDMDHENMFWYRQDPGLGLRLIYFSYDVKMKEKGDIPEGYSVSREKKERFSLILESASTNQTSMYLCASIPGNSNQPQHFGDGTRLSIL.

This rearrangement joins TRBV5-1 to TRBJ2-3; D is uncertain. Looked up from germline, CDR1 is SGHRS and CDR2 is YFSETQ. The germline V and J ends were trimmed by 0 bases and 1 base, with 6 bases remaining between them. This CDR3 comprises 14 residues. This CDR3 reads CASSLAVGTDTQYF. As DNA, the CDR3 is TGCGCCAGCAGCTTGGCGGTTGGCACAGATACGCAGTATTTT.

This chain connects TRBV18 to TRBJ1-6; no firm D call. The V gene lost 6 bases and the J gene lost 7 bases, with 7 bases spanning the gap. CDR3 length: 12 amino acids. Germline V gene data show CDR1 as KGHSH and CDR2 as LQKENI. DNA for the CDR3: TGTGCCAGCTCCAAACAGAATTCACCCCTCCACTTT. This sequence encodes CASSKQNSPLHF.

The chain is built from TRBV25-1 and TRBJ1-1; no clear D gene. CDR1 is MGHDK, CDR2 SYGVNS, per germline. V was cut by 7 bases and J by 0 bases, with 9 bases left in between. The CDR3 has 13 amino acids. For the CDR3, the DNA is TGTGCCAGCACATCCTATTTGAACACTGAAGCTTTCTTT. It translates to CASTSYLNTEAFF.

This chain joins TRBV29-1 and TRBJ1-1; TRBD1 matches 8 bases. The CDR3 loop spans 13 amino acids. CDR1 SQVTM and CDR2 ANQGSEA come from the germline V gene. The CDR3 sequence is CSLRTGPNTEAFF. The CDR3 DNA reads as TGCAGTCTTAGGACAGGGCCTAACACTGAAGCTTTCTTT.

This rearrangement joins TRBV11-2 to TRBJ2-1, with 7 positions matching TRBD2. The CDR3 is 15 residues long. Germline loops: CDR1 SGHAT, CDR2 FQNNGV. V lost 8 bases, J lost 10 bases, and 17 bases stayed unmatched. The DNA of the CDR3 is TGTGCCAGCTCCGAACGGGACTACCGGTTGTTGGAGCAGTTCTTC. Its translation is CASSERDYRLLEQFF.

The gene calls are TRBV4-1 and TRBJ2-7; D may be TRBD2 (6 bases). V shed 2 bases and J shed 6 bases, with 14 bases lying between them. The germline gives CDR1 MGHRA, CDR2 YSYEKL. The CDR3 runs 14 residues. The CDR3, as DNA: TGCGCCAGCAGCCAACATCGGACTATAACCGAGCAGTACTTC. Encoded protein: CASSQHRTITEQYF.

This clone was seen only once. The V and J genes are TRBV5-1 and TRBJ2-5; 9 bases agree with TRBD1. Per germline, CDR1 SGHRS and CDR2 YFSETQ. Trimming took 4 bases from V and 5 from J; bases not matched to a gene: 9. This CDR3 contains 15 residues. The CDR3 reads CASSPSTGGGETQYF. As DNA, the CDR3 is TGCGCCAGCAGCCCTTCCACAGGGGGCGGGGAGACCCAGTACTTC.

This CDR3 is CATSDFRDRLEKLFF. For the CDR3, the DNA is TGTGCCACCAGTGATTTCAGGGACAGGCTTGAAAAACTGTTTTTT. The chain joins TRBV24-1 to TRBJ1-4; TRBD1 matches 8 bases. The CDR3 totals 15 residues. From germline, CDR1 is KGHDR and CDR2 SFDVKD. V was pared by 1 base and J by 7 bases, with 4 bases of the junction left unmatched.

The V call is TRBV9, the J call TRBJ1-1; D remains unclear. The V end lost 0 bases, the J end lost 1 base, and 7 bases lay between the germline ends. The CDR3 length is 14 residues. Per germline, CDR1 SGDLS and CDR2 YYNGEE. CDR3 in amino acids: CASSVGTQNTEAFF. The DNA for the CDR3 is TGTGCCAGCAGCGTAGGTACACAGAACACTGAAGCTTTCTTT.

This clone has only a few counts. The rearrangement uses TRBV7-3 and TRBJ1-1, with D perhaps TRBD1 (6 bases). Trimming removed 0 bases at V and 4 bases at J, with 12 bases between. The V gene's germline CDR1 is SGHTA and CDR2 FQGTGA. This CDR3 comprises 15 residues. CDR3 sequence: CASSLTRDTLTEAFF. CDR3 in DNA: TGTGCCAGCAGCTTAACGAGGGACACCCTCACTGAAGCTTTCTTT.